This TCR beta chain was identified in a study of cytomegalovirus exposure and HLA in healthy donors. Whole-study context: Some 85 million unique TCRs, all from HLA-typed donors, were included in an early release of the data. The study's findings and limits: Likely technical artifact: a cluster of highly shared sequence variants.

Trimming cost V 7 bases and J 3 bases, with 9 bases left between them. CDR3 length: 13 amino acids. Per the germline V gene, CDR1 is SGHVS and CDR2 is FQNEAQ. The PCR employed 60 Vbeta primers together with 13 Jbeta primers. TCRdb's table, derived via immunoSEQ multiplex PCR, lists solely in-frame clones and lacks some. The sample shows under 150,000 clones, over 75% of them seen only once. In the case of this clone: Its target is not known.

The clonotype originates from a man aged 25 to 40 in good health and CMV-seronegative. This chain joins TRBV7-8 and TRBJ1-4; D is unresolved. The specimen was PBMCs. The CDR3 reads CASKSAANEKLFF. CDR3 nucleotides: TGTGCCAGCAAGAGCGCAGCTAATGAAAAACTGTTTTTT.